Here is one T cell receptor beta chain with its context. V shed 4 bases and J 8 bases; nucleotides not matched to a gene: 7. Germline CDR1 reads SEHNR; CDR2 reads FQNEAQ (reference sequence). The CDR3 consists of 15 residues. The source of the sample is a study of shared T cell receptors in the human thymus. Here immunoSEQ multiplex PCR was the method, and the copy in TCRdb shows in-frame clones only, minus some. The sample comprises around 67,000 clones, about 96% of which are singletons, and about 0.036% rests with the top ten. The specimen sequenced was thymocytes. This chain links TRBV7-9 with TRBJ2-1; TRBD2 agrees at 11 bases. This sequence was found in a human donor. This CDR3 reads CASSYTSGGKDEQFF. In DNA form, the CDR3 reads TGTGCCAGCAGCTACACTAGCGGGGGAAAGGATGAGCAGTTCTTC.